The 28 T cell receptor beta chains given below trace back to one sample, sequenced in a study of vaccination effects on CD4 cells after COVID-19. Antigens of these TCRs are unknown. The table came from immunoSEQ multiplex PCR; TCRdb's copy has only in-frame clones and leaves some out. The table records 30,000 to 35,000 clones, under 80% of them present only once. After expansion with viral peptide pools in the ViraFEST assay, antigen-specific CD4+ T cells were sequenced. Following a roughly 11-day culture, CD4+ T cells were purified. Their SARS-CoV-2 infection, verified by PCR, occurred between March and December 2020. Sequencing was performed on CD4+ T cells from PBMCs cultured with a peptide pool, taken before COVID-19 vaccination. These receptors originate from a human donor who had a prior SARS-CoV-2 infection.

The chain employs TRBV18 and TRBJ1-1; 10 bases agree with TRBD1. Unmatched junction bases numbered 15, after V lost 4 bases and J lost 1 base. The CDR3 runs to 19 residues. Germline assignment: CDR1 KGHSH and CDR2 LQKENI. CDR3 protein: CASSLNWDRGTGRNTEAFF. Written as DNA, the CDR3 is TGTGCCAGCTCACTAAACTGGGACAGGGGAACGGGACGGAACACTGAAGCTTTCTTT.

This chain uses TRBV6-5 with TRBJ2-5; 13 bases are a match to TRBD2. This CDR3 is built from 14 residues. V shed 10 bases and J 4 bases; nucleotides not matched to a gene: 6. CDR1 is MNHEY and CDR2 is SVGAGI in the germline V gene. The CDR3 here is CATHGTSGVETQYF. The DNA for the CDR3 is TGTGCCACCCACGGGACTAGCGGGGTAGAGACCCAGTACTTC.

V and J are TRBV10-3 and TRBJ1-3; D remains unclear. In germline, CDR1 is ENHRY, CDR2 SYGVKD. The V gene lost 4 bases and the J gene lost 0 bases, with 10 bases spanning the gap. There are 15 residues in the CDR3. The CDR3, as DNA: TGTGCCATCAGTGGAGACTGGTACTCTGGAAACACCATATATTTT. As protein: CAISGDWYSGNTIYF.

The chain employs TRBV7-2 and TRBJ2-3; 8 bases are a match to TRBD2. The CDR3 sequence is 16 residues long. CDR1 SGHTA and CDR2 FQGNSA come from the germline V gene. J gave up 2 bases and V 5 bases, and 9 bases lay outside the gene matches. This chain's CDR3 is CASSQRGGGYTDTQYF. In DNA, the CDR3 is TGTGCCAGCAGCCAAAGAGGCGGGGGGTACACAGATACGCAGTATTTT.

This clone was seen a few times. The genes are TRBV20-1 and TRBJ2-5, with TRBD1 matching 7 bases. The CDR3 has 11 amino acids. Germline CDR1 DFQATT, CDR2 SNEGSKA (reference sequence). Trimming cost V 6 bases and J 5 bases; bases outside gene matches: 3. CDR3 region: CSADREETQYF. The CDR3 region has the DNA TGCAGTGCAGACAGGGAGGAGACCCAGTACTTC.

The chain couples TRBV10-3 to TRBJ2-3; TRBD2 agrees at 13 bases. CDR1 is ENHRY, CDR2 SYGVKD, per germline. The CDR3 is 16 residues long. V lost 6 bases to trimming and J lost 2 bases; unmatched junction nucleotides: 5. CDR3 nucleotide sequence: TGTGCCATCAGGCGCGGGACTAGCGGGGCCACAGATACGCAGTATTTT. Translating gives CAIRRGTSGATDTQYF.

The chain links TRBV3-1 (or the pseudogene TRBV3-2) to TRBJ2-1, with TRBD1 identical over 10 bases. With 1 base clipped from V and 14 bases from J, the junction kept 11 bases outside the gene matches. Germline CDR1 LGHDT, CDR2 YNNKEL (reference sequence). The CDR3 loop spans 15 amino acids. This CDR3 is CASSQGTGGDTLKFF. CDR3 nucleotides: TGTGCCAGCAGCCAAGGGACAGGGGGGGATACCTTAAAGTTCTTC.

The chain joins TRBV6-6 to TRBJ1-2; maybe TRBD1 (6 bases). The V gene lost 6 bases and the J gene lost 6 bases, with 14 bases spanning the gap. This CDR3 region has 13 residues. Germline assignment: CDR1 MNHNY and CDR2 SVGAGI (reference sequence). The chain's CDR3 is CASSYQDSNGYTF. CDR3 sequence (DNA): TGTGCCAGCAGCTACCAGGACAGTAATGGCTACACCTTC.

The rearrangement joins TRBV29-1 to TRBJ1-1; maybe TRBD1 (5 bases). The V and J ends lost 4 bases and 4 bases respectively, with 7 bases between them. The CDR3 runs 11 residues. CDR1 is SQVTM and CDR2 is ANQGSEA in the germline V gene. CDR3 protein: CSVVGGTEAFF. In DNA, the CDR3 is TGCAGCGTTGTCGGGGGCACTGAAGCTTTCTTT.

This rearrangement joins TRBV11-2 to TRBJ2-5; no clear D gene. The CDR3 consists of 14 residues. The germline V gene has CDR1 SGHAT and CDR2 FQNNGV. Trimming left V 5 bases short and J 4 bases short, with 14 bases between. The CDR3 sequence: CASSQYRHGETQYF. CDR3 DNA sequence: TGTGCCAGCAGCCAATACCGACACGGAGAGACCCAGTACTTC.

Only a few counts were recorded for this clone. The chain uses TRBV30 and TRBJ1-6; 8 bases agree with TRBD1. The CDR3 loop spans 14 amino acids. Trimming at V came to 6 bases and at J to 6 bases, leaving 7 bases not matched to a gene. Germline V gives CDR1 GTSNPN, CDR2 SVGIG (reference sequence). The CDR3 coding sequence is TGTGCCTGCCAACGAGACAGGGGTAATTCACCCCTCCACTTT. Translated, it gives CACQRDRGNSPLHF.

The chain links TRBV4-2 to TRBJ2-2, with unresolved D. The V end was cut by 2 bases, the J end by 5 bases, with 9 bases between. The CDR3 contains 14 residues. Germline V gives CDR1 LGHNA, CDR2 YNFKEQ. In nucleotides, the CDR3 is TGTGCCAGCAGCCAAAGGGAAGTTACCGGGGAGCTGTTTTTT. This codes for CASSQREVTGELFF.

This chain links TRBV5-6 with TRBJ2-1, with 15 bases aligning to TRBD2. Germline CDR1 is SGHDT and CDR2 is YYEEEE. V lost 2 bases to trimming and J lost 4 bases; unmatched junction nucleotides: 4. The CDR3 is made up of 17 amino acids. This chain's CDR3 is CASSFGLAGGSYNEQFF. The CDR3 DNA sequence: TGTGCCAGCAGCTTTGGACTAGCGGGAGGGTCGTACAATGAGCAGTTCTTC.

The gene calls are TRBV5-1 and TRBJ2-1; 8 bases map to TRBD1. V dropped 1 base and J dropped 0; count of bases not matched to a gene: 3. The CDR3 consists of 16 residues. Germline CDR1 SGHRS, CDR2 YFSETQ. The CDR3 nucleotides read TGCGCCAGCAGCTTGCAGGGGGCCCCCTCCTACAATGAGCAGTTCTTC. Its protein is CASSLQGAPSYNEQFF.

V is TRBV5-4 and J is TRBJ1-1, with D uncertain. This CDR3 is 15 amino acids long. CDR1 and CDR2 (germline): SGHNT, YYREEE (reference sequence). With 0 bases removed from V and 1 base from J, the gap between germline ends came to 10 bases. CDR3 coding DNA: TGTGCCAGCAGCTTGGAGGGTGGAAAGAACACTGAAGCTTTCTTT. It encodes CASSLEGGKNTEAFF.

This clone was observed a few times. The chain recombines TRBV19 with TRBJ1-1, with 11 bases aligning to TRBD1. Germline V lookup: CDR1 LNHDA, CDR2 SQIVND (reference sequence). V gave up 9 bases and J gave up 4 bases; unmatched junction bases: 10. This CDR3 contains 15 residues. CDR3 in amino acids: CASTDRGPHPTEAFF. CDR3 DNA sequence: TGTGCCAGCACGGACAGGGGGCCGCACCCCACTGAAGCTTTCTTT.

This clone turned up a few times. The chain is built from TRBV18 and TRBJ1-1; D not resolved. The CDR3 covers 14 residues. Trimming removed 1 base from V and 2 bases from J, with 8 bases in between. CDR1 is KGHSH and CDR2 is LQKENI in the germline V gene. CDR3 DNA: TGTGCCAGCTCACCACTCCAGGCAAACACTGAAGCTTTCTTT. Its translation: CASSPLQANTEAFF.

The chain couples TRBV11-2 to TRBJ2-1; D possibly corresponds to TRBD2 (6 bases). The CDR3 extends over 15 amino acids. CDR1 and CDR2 (germline): SGHAT, FQNNGV. V lost 6 bases and J lost 1, with 13 bases in between. CDR3 in amino acids: CASRHWGVSYNEQFF. In DNA form, the CDR3 reads TGTGCCAGCAGACACTGGGGGGTATCCTACAATGAGCAGTTCTTC.

V and J are TRBV11-2 and TRBJ2-5, with D perhaps matching TRBD2 (6 bases). The CDR3 has 16 amino acids. Trimming took off 6 bases at V and 5 bases at J, with 22 bases between the two ends. The germline gives CDR1 SGHAT, CDR2 FQNNGV. The CDR3 spells CASSRRSWGEVETQYF. The CDR3 DNA reads as TGTGCCAGCAGTCGAAGGTCGTGGGGGGAGGTGGAGACCCAGTACTTC.

The chain carries TRBV6-5 and TRBJ2-7; weak D call: TRBD2 (5 bases). Germline CDR1 MNHEY, CDR2 SVGAGI. The CDR3 consists of 15 residues. Trimming removed 6 bases at V and 6 bases at J, with 21 bases between. CDR3 region: CASSSLVGLSVEQYF. Here the CDR3 DNA reads TGTGCCAGCAGCTCCCTAGTCGGACTGAGCGTCGAGCAGTACTTC.

V is TRBV6-2 or TRBV6-3 and J is TRBJ1-2; 9 bases line up with TRBD1. Germline trimming cut 2 bases from V and 1 base from J; bases unmatched to any gene: 5. The germline gives CDR1 MNHEY, CDR2 SVGEGT. The CDR3 is 16 amino acids. Here the CDR3 DNA reads TGTGCCAGCAGTTACCCGGGACAGGGATTTAACTATGGCTACACCTTC. It translates to CASSYPGQGFNYGYTF.

The chain recombines TRBV5-1 with TRBJ1-2; no clear D gene. CDR3 length: 15 amino acids. The germline CDR1 and CDR2 sequences are SGHRS and YFSETQ. With 0 bases removed from V and 3 bases from J, the gap between germline ends came to 12 bases. The CDR3 reads CASSLVGDADYGYTF. CDR3 bases: TGCGCCAGCAGCTTGGTGGGAGACGCGGACTATGGCTACACCTTC.

This rearrangement joins TRBV19 to TRBJ1-1; unclear D gene. CDR1 is LNHDA and CDR2 is SQIVND in the germline V gene (reference sequence). The CDR3 has 13 amino acids. The V and J ends lost 7 bases and 0 bases respectively, with 9 bases between them. CDR3 sequence (DNA): TGTGCCAGTAAGGACGGGATGAACACTGAAGCTTTCTTT. Translating it yields CASKDGMNTEAFF.

This clone was detected a few times. The V call is TRBV10-3, the J call TRBJ2-7; D may correspond to TRBD1 or TRBD2 (5 bases each). The CDR3 covers 16 residues. The germline V gene encodes CDR1 ENHRY and CDR2 SYGVKD. Trimming cost V 4 bases and J 3 bases, with 19 bases left between them. The CDR3 DNA reads TGTGCCATCAGTGTTGTGGGGGTAAACACTCTCTACGAGCAGTACTTC. It yields the protein CAISVVGVNTLYEQYF.

The J gene is TRBJ2-5, the V gene TRBV3-1 (or the pseudogene TRBV3-2); 10 nucleotides line up with TRBD2. The CDR3 totals 17 residues. Unmatched junction bases numbered 10, after V lost 4 bases and J lost 2 bases. Germline V gene lookup returns CDR1 LGHDT and CDR2 YNNKEL (reference sequence). CDR3 region: CASSLKVAGGWQETQYF. The CDR3 DNA is TGTGCCAGCAGCCTCAAGGTAGCGGGGGGCTGGCAAGAGACCCAGTACTTC.

This clone has only one observation. The chain uses TRBV6-5 and TRBJ2-1, with D unclear. V was shortened by 8 bases and J by 6 bases, with 17 bases between the two germline ends. This CDR3 has 14 residues. CDR1 MNHEY and CDR2 SVGAGI come from the germline V gene. The chain's CDR3 is CASSSRRPTNEQFF. The CDR3, as DNA: TGTGCCAGCTCCAGTCGGAGACCCACCAATGAGCAGTTCTTC.

V usage is TRBV6-6 and J usage is TRBJ2-1; no clear D. Germline V gene lookup returns CDR1 MNHNY and CDR2 SVGAGI (reference sequence). The CDR3 loop spans 14 amino acids. Trimming left V 2 bases short and J 1 base short, with 6 bases between. The DNA for the CDR3 is TGTGCCAGCAGTTACGATCCGTCCTACAATGAGCAGTTCTTC. It translates to CASSYDPSYNEQFF.

The count of this clone is one. The rearrangement uses TRBV2 and TRBJ1-4, with TRBD1 matching over 7 bases. Germline-derived CDR1 and CDR2 are SNHLY and FYNNEI. V trimming: 9 bases; J trimming: 0 bases; junction bases outside the gene matches: 13. The CDR3 spans 17 residues. The CDR3: CASRRDRVVTTNEKLFF. As DNA, the CDR3 is TGTGCCAGTAGGCGAGACAGGGTCGTTACAACTAATGAAAAACTGTTTTTT.